These 24 T cell receptor beta chains originate from one sample sequenced in a study of shared clonotypes between healthy human individuals. TCRdb's copy holds only in-frame clones and misses some; the assay was immunoSEQ multiplex PCR. The data show 2 million to 2.5 million clones, 93% seen once. Sequencing used naive CD4+ T cells from PBMCs. Subset described: CD45RA+ positively selected. Receptors originate from a man aged 18 to 30 in good health. Some clones in this sample may be carry-over from other donors' samples.

The chain joins TRBV5-4 to TRBJ1-2, with D hard to call. Germline CDR1 is SGHNT and CDR2 is YYREEE (reference sequence). The CDR3 covers 19 residues. Trimming removed 1 base from V and 3 bases from J, with 25 bases in between. The CDR3 protein is CASSLWMGTDGVRDYGYTF. The CDR3 bases are TGTGCCAGCAGCTTGTGGATGGGAACAGACGGTGTACGAGACTATGGCTACACCTTC. The complete variable domain, with remaining parts taken from reference TRBV5-4 and TRBJ1-2, reads ETGVTQSPTHLIKTRGQQVTLRCSSQSGHNTVSWYQQALGQGPQFIFQYYREEENGRGNFPPRFSGLQFPNYSSELNVNALELDDSALYLCASSLWMGTDGVRDYGYTFGSGTRLTVV.

This chain connects TRBV19 to TRBJ2-5, with D tentatively TRBD1 (6 bases). The CDR3 spans 18 residues. The V and J ends lost 4 bases and 1 base respectively, with 22 bases between them. The germline CDR1 and CDR2 sequences are LNHDA and SQIVND (reference sequence). The CDR3 DNA is TGTGCCAGTAGTACTCAATCTACAGGGCTCACCAGCCAAGAGACCCAGTACTTC. It specifies CASSTQSTGLTSQETQYF.

V usage is TRBV5-4 and J usage is TRBJ2-7; 12 positions match TRBD1. The CDR3 runs 15 residues. The V gene's germline CDR1 is SGHNT and CDR2 YYREEE (reference sequence). V shed 4 bases, J shed 2 bases, and the junction held 4 bases outside the gene matches. CDR3 amino acids: CASSPGQGATYEQYF. The CDR3 coding sequence is TGTGCCAGCAGCCCGGGACAGGGGGCGACCTACGAGCAGTACTTC.

For this clone: Additional DNA sequences in this sample encode the identical CDR3. The V call is TRBV28, the J call TRBJ2-5; D is uncertain. The CDR3 covers 11 residues. The V gene lost 5 bases and the J gene lost 3 bases, with 4 bases spanning the gap. Germline CDR1 reads MDHEN; CDR2 reads SYDVKM. CDR3 sequence (DNA): TGTGCCAGCAGTAATGAAGAGACCCAGTACTTC. Protein product: CASSNEETQYF.

This chain joins TRBV7-6 and TRBJ2-1, with TRBD2 identical over 14 bases. Unmatched junction bases numbered 12, after V lost 6 bases and J lost 5 bases. Looked up from germline, CDR1 is SGHVS and CDR2 is FNYEAQ. CDR3 length: 18 amino acids. The chain's CDR3 is CASSLPGLAGARDNEQFF. As DNA, the CDR3 is TGTGCCAGCAGTTTGCCGGGACTAGCGGGAGCGAGGGACAATGAGCAGTTCTTC.

This sequence joins TRBV7-6 and TRBJ2-1; D may match TRBD1 or TRBD2 (5 bases each). Germline V lookup: CDR1 SGHVS, CDR2 FNYEAQ. The CDR3 length is 14 residues. The ends were cut back, 4 bases at V and 5 bases at J, with 12 bases in the middle. The CDR3 bases are TGTGCCAGCAGCTCCCTACTGGGGGACAATGAGCAGTTCTTC. It translates to CASSSLLGDNEQFF.

The rearrangement uses TRBV28 and TRBJ1-5; weak D call: TRBD1 (6 bases). The CDR3 runs to 14 residues. The germline V gene has CDR1 MDHEN and CDR2 SYDVKM. Deletions cut 10 bases from V and 4 bases from J, with 17 bases between. CDR3 nucleotides: TGTGCCACTGATACAGGGCTCTATAATCAGCCCCAGCATTTT. Translating gives CATDTGLYNQPQHF.

The rearrangement links TRBV7-9 to TRBJ2-2; no clear D. CDR3 length: 13 residues. CDR1 is SEHNR, CDR2 FQNEAQ, per germline (reference sequence). V was shortened by 5 bases and J by 3 bases, with 7 bases between the two germline ends. As DNA, the CDR3 is TGTGCCAGCAGCACAAGAGACACCGGGGAGCTGTTTTTT. It codes for CASSTRDTGELFF.

Points on this clone: The same CDR3 is also encoded by other DNA sequences in this sample. The rearrangement uses TRBV28 and TRBJ1-2; D ambiguous. The CDR3 length is 13 residues. V gave up 6 bases and J gave up 4 bases, with 12 bases separating them. Germline V gene data show CDR1 as MDHEN and CDR2 as SYDVKM. CDR3 DNA: TGTGCCAGCAGCCTTCCAGGAAGCTATGGCTACACCTTC. Translation: CASSLPGSYGYTF.

This CDR3 is CASSPRLAGGMGNEQFF. The DNA for the CDR3 is TGTGCCAGCTCACCTCGACTAGCGGGAGGGATGGGCAATGAGCAGTTCTTC. The rearrangement links TRBV18 to TRBJ2-1, with 14 nucleotides matching TRBD2. Per the germline V gene, CDR1 is KGHSH and CDR2 is LQKENI. The CDR3 runs to 17 residues. The J segment lost 6 bases and the V segment lost 3 bases, leaving 7 bases of the junction unmatched.

The chain has TRBV7-9 and TRBJ2-1; D remains unclear. In germline, CDR1 is SEHNR, CDR2 FQNEAQ (reference sequence). The CDR3 runs 14 residues. Trimming took 5 bases from V and 9 from J, leaving 17 bases between them. As DNA, the CDR3 is TGTGCCAGCAGCCCAAACCCCCAGGATAGTGAGCAGTTCTTC. As protein: CASSPNPQDSEQFF.

The chain carries TRBV7-9 and TRBJ1-5, with 7 bases that match TRBD1. In germline, CDR1 is SEHNR, CDR2 FQNEAQ (reference sequence). The J segment lost 4 bases and the V segment lost 5 bases, leaving 8 bases of the junction unmatched. The CDR3 loop spans 15 amino acids. For the CDR3, the DNA is TGTGCCAGCAGCCCCCAGGGGGATCGAAATCAGCCCCAGCATTTT. Translated: CASSPQGDRNQPQHF.

The chain carries TRBV28 and TRBJ1-3; D uncertain. V dropped 8 bases and J dropped 6 bases, with 8 bases sitting between them. Germline V gene data show CDR1 as MDHEN and CDR2 as SYDVKM. The CDR3 runs to 11 residues. The chain's CDR3 is CASATSNTIYF. DNA of the CDR3: TGTGCCAGCGCTACATCAAACACCATATATTTT.

V and J are TRBV28 and TRBJ1-2; D remains ambiguous. Trimming cost V 2 bases and J 1 base, with 8 bases left between them. Germline lookup yields CDR1 MDHEN and CDR2 SYDVKM. The CDR3 is made up of 14 amino acids. The CDR3 DNA is TGTGCCAGCAGTTTACGGGAAGTTAACTATGGCTACACCTTC. Translated: CASSLREVNYGYTF.

This clone was seen once. This rearrangement joins TRBV28 to TRBJ2-7, with 10 positions matching TRBD1. Germline CDR1 MDHEN, CDR2 SYDVKM. After removal of 2 bases from V and 2 bases from J, the junction contained 3 bases not matched to a gene. This CDR3 has 15 residues. The CDR3 here is CASSLRGTGAYEQYF. The CDR3 DNA reads TGTGCCAGCAGTTTACGCGGGACAGGGGCCTACGAGCAGTACTTC.

In its sample, this clone was seen once. The rearrangement joins TRBV5-1 to TRBJ1-2; D ambiguous. The CDR3 is 14 amino acids. The V end was cut by 6 bases, the J end by 0 bases, with 12 bases between. Germline V gives CDR1 SGHRS, CDR2 YFSETQ. For the CDR3, the DNA is TGCGCCAGCAAGTTGCTATTAGCTAACTATGGCTACACCTTC. Its protein product is CASKLLLANYGYTF.

J is TRBJ2-5 and V is TRBV29-1, with 9 positions matching TRBD1. In germline, CDR1 is SQVTM, CDR2 ANQGSEA. V was clipped by 7 bases and J by 5 bases; unmatched bases: 11. CDR3 length: 14 residues. CDR3 amino acids: CSAHHRGRLETQYF. CDR3 sequence (DNA): TGCAGCGCCCACCACAGGGGGCGGTTGGAGACCCAGTACTTC.

The V gene is TRBV11-1, the J gene TRBJ2-2, with D perhaps given as TRBD1 or TRBD2 (5 bases each). Germline CDR1 reads SGHAT; CDR2 reads FQDESV (reference sequence). Trimming removed 3 bases at V and 0 bases at J, with 14 bases between. This CDR3 region has 17 residues. Here the CDR3 DNA reads TGTGCCAGCAGCTTTGGGGGTCGGAAGGCGAACACCGGGGAGCTGTTTTTT. This gives the protein CASSFGGRKANTGELFF.

This clone appeared a few times. This rearrangement joins TRBV5-6 to TRBJ1-1; D is perhaps TRBD1 (5 bases). The CDR3 consists of 13 residues. CDR1 is SGHDT, CDR2 YYEEEE, per germline. V was cut by 4 bases and J by 7 bases, with 14 bases left in between. The CDR3 sequence is CASSRGRGDEAFF. In DNA, the CDR3 is TGTGCCAGCAGCCGTGGACGGGGGGATGAAGCTTTCTTT. The variable domain in full, completed from reference TRBV5-6 and TRBJ1-1, reads DAGVTQSPTHLIKTRGQQVTLRCSPKSGHDTVSWYQQALGQGPQFIFQYYEEEERQRGNFPDRFSGHQFPNYSSELNVNALLLGDSALYLCASSRGRGDEAFFGQGTRLTVV.

The rearrangement uses TRBV7-5 and TRBJ1-2; the tabulated D call, TRBD1, remains unverified against the DNA. TRBV7-5 is described as a pseudogene. This CDR3 has 22 residues. CDR3 sequence: CVRSLVSPRRGQGAIWNYGYTF. The CDR3 DNA sequence: TGTGTCAGAAGCTTAGTGTCGCCCAGGCGTGGGCAGGGGGCCATTTGGAACTATGGCTACACCTTC.

The chain links TRBV27 to TRBJ2-1; 7 bases align to TRBD2. Germline V lookup: CDR1 MNHEY, CDR2 SMNVEV (reference sequence). The trim removed 9 bases at V and 9 bases at J, leaving 20 bases unmatched. This CDR3 comprises 16 residues. CDR3 nucleotide sequence: TGTGCCAGTACCAGGGAAGCGGGGAGGGCCGTCGGTGAGCAGTTCTTC. Its protein product is CASTREAGRAVGEQFF.

This chain links TRBV28 with TRBJ2-5; TRBD2 matches at 10 bases. The germline V gene encodes CDR1 MDHEN and CDR2 SYDVKM. Trimming removed 2 bases from V and 0 bases from J; junction bases left unmatched: 3. This CDR3 is 16 amino acids long. The CDR3 loop is CASSLHSGRYQETQYF. In DNA form, the CDR3 reads TGTGCCAGCAGTTTACATAGCGGGAGGTACCAAGAGACCCAGTACTTC.

The chain recombines TRBV6-6 with TRBJ1-1; perhaps TRBD1 as D (5 bases). CDR1 and CDR2 (germline): MNHNY, SVGAGI (reference sequence). Trimming pared 2 bases from V and 7 bases from J, leaving 8 bases between. This CDR3 has 12 amino acids. The CDR3 reads CASSYQGDEAFF. The CDR3 nucleotides are TGTGCCAGCAGTTACCAGGGTGATGAAGCTTTCTTT.

Notes on this clone: The sample carries other DNA sequences with the same CDR3. V is TRBV7-2 and J is TRBJ2-5, with D possibly TRBD2 on 6 matching bases. Trimming shortened V by 5 bases and J by 2 bases, and 12 bases separated the two germline ends. The CDR3 contains 14 residues. Germline V gene lookup returns CDR1 SGHTA and CDR2 FQGNSA. The CDR3 loop is CASSQAGGQETQYF. CDR3 DNA: TGTGCCAGCAGCCAAGCGGGCGGACAAGAGACCCAGTACTTC.